Included here is one T cell receptor beta chain sequence, with context. Its target is unknown. The CDR3 runs to 14 residues. V was pared by 0 bases and J by 3 bases, with 6 bases between. Germline V gene lookup returns CDR1 SGHRS and CDR2 YFSETQ. These data belong to a study of T-cell memory formation after mild COVID-19. Findings and caveats of the study: Pre-infection memory already had some responding clones, implying cross-reactive memory joined.

Each CDR3 protein gets one entry after TCRdb re-called the 5' RACE reads with MiXCR. The sample yields roughly 200,000 distinct CDR3 sequences, 16% seen once. The clonotype comes from an adult woman who had mild COVID-19 (a few samples of this study predate the infection). Cell type and time point are not known. Sequences were obtained from PBMCs or a T cell subset sorted from them (not recorded which). This chain joins TRBV5-1 and TRBJ1-4, with no clear D. The CDR3 DNA follows: TGCGCCAGCAGCTTGGCGGTTTCTAATGAAAAACTGTTTTTT. Translated, it gives CASSLAVSNEKLFF.